This T cell receptor (beta chain) was recovered during a study of cytomegalovirus exposure and HLA in healthy donors. Study-wide results and caveats: According to reports, the classifier identified cytomegalovirus status with high specificity and sensitivity.

The CDR3 covers 11 residues. V shed 6 bases and J shed 3 bases, with 8 bases lying between them. Germline loops: CDR1 SQVTM, CDR2 ANQGSEA. On this clone: No antigen is known for it. The same CDR3 arises from other DNA sequences in this sample as well.

With 60 Vbeta and 13 Jbeta primers, the PCR was carried out. Clones were read by immunoSEQ multiplex PCR, and TCRdb kept only the in-frame ones, dropping some. The sample holds fewer than 150,000 clones, 74% seen once. The sequence came from a woman between 50 and 59 years old in good health and CMV-seropositive. Sequences were obtained from PBMCs. The rearrangement uses TRBV29-1 and TRBJ1-1; tentative D call: TRBD1 (5 bases). This CDR3 reads CSVTGDTEAFF. The DNA for the CDR3 is TGCAGCGTAACGGGGGACACTGAAGCTTTCTTT. The variable domain in full, completed from reference TRBV29-1 and TRBJ1-1, reads SAVISQKPSRDICQRGTSLTIQCQVDSQVTMMFWYRQQPGQSLTLIATANQGSEATYESGFVIDKFPISRPNLTFSTLTVSNMSPEDSSIYLCSVTGDTEAFFGQGTRLTVV.